Listed below are T cell receptor beta chains from one sample, sequenced in a study of CD8+CD57+ T cells in acquired aplastic anemia. TCRdb recomputed calls from the reads with MiXCR, one row per CDR3 protein. The sample includes some 280,000 distinct CDR3 sequences, 50% to 70% of them seen just once. Sequences were obtained from sorted CD4+, CD8+, or CD8+CD57+ T cells (not recorded which) from PBMCs. All receptors come from a human donor with severe aplastic anemia or a healthy control (not recorded which). Each CDR3 is given with its conserved first and last residue. D genes are given only for firm matches. Rows give clone size only sometimes, using once, few, many, or a class for an expanded clone.

D gene	V gene	clone size	J gene	CDR3 DNA	CDR3 protein
TRBD1	TRBV6-5	-	TRBJ2-1	TGTGCCAGCATTCCGGGACAGGGTCTTTACAATGAGCAGTTCTTC	CASIPGQGLYNEQFF
TRBD1	TRBV10-3	-	TRBJ1-5	TGTGCCATCAGTGAGGCAGGGACAGGCAATCAGCCCCAGCATTTT	CAISEAGTGNQPQHF
TRBD2	TRBV7-9	-	TRBJ2-1	TGTGCCAGCAGCTTAACTAGCGGGAGGGCCAATGAGCAGTTCTTC	CASSLTSGRANEQFF
TRBD1	TRBV7-6	-	TRBJ1-6	TGTGCCAGCAGCTGGGGACAGGGGGATCAGCCCCTCCACTTT	CASSWGQGDQPLHF
-	TRBV7-3	-	TRBJ2-3	TGTGCCAGCAGCTCGTCCCCCCCCGCGGGCGCAGATACGCAGTATTTT	CASSSSPPAGADTQYF
-	TRBV7-2	-	TRBJ1-5	TGTGCCAGCAGCTTCATGGGGGGAGGGCCCCAGCATTTT	CASSFMGGGPQHF
-	TRBV5-1	many	TRBJ1-1	TGCGCCAGCAGCCCCACGCGGGGACGGACAAACACTGAAGCTTTCTTT	CASSPTRGRTNTEAFF
-	TRBV19	-	TRBJ1-5	TGTGCCAGTAGCGGTACCGGGAATCAGCCCCAGCATTTT	CASSGTGNQPQHF
TRBD2	TRBV15	-	TRBJ2-5	TGTGCCACCAGGAAGGCGGGAGAAGAGACCCAGTACTTC	CATRKAGEETQYF
-	TRBV9	many	TRBJ2-1	TGTGCCAGCAGCGTAGTGGGAGAAAACAATGAGCAGTTCTTC	CASSVVGENNEQFF
-	TRBV10-1	-	TRBJ2-1	TGTGCCAGCAGCCTCGACCCTCACAATGAGCAGTTCTTC	CASSLDPHNEQFF
-	TRBV24-1	once	TRBJ2-1	TGTGCCACCAGTGATCCTCGCGGCAACAATGAGCAGTTCTTC	CATSDPRGNNEQFF
-	TRBV9	-	TRBJ1-5	TGTGCCAGCAGCGTAGGAGGAAGGAGCAATCAGCCCCAGCATTTT	CASSVGGRSNQPQHF
-	TRBV30	many	TRBJ2-5	TGTGCCTGGAGTGTATTCGCGAAGACCCAGTACTTC	CAWSVFAKTQYF
TRBD1	TRBV20-1	once	TRBJ2-1	TGCAGTGCCCTCGGACAGGGGGGCAATGAGCAGTTCTTC	CSALGQGGNEQFF
TRBD2	TRBV7-8	-	TRBJ2-1	TGTGCCAGCAGCTTAGGGGGTGGCGGGGGATACAATGAGCAGTTCTTC	CASSLGGGGGYNEQFF
-	TRBV6-5	-	TRBJ2-7	TGTGCCAGCAGTTGGACAAGTCAGGGGTCCGAGCAGTACTTC	CASSWTSQGSEQYF
-	TRBV30	few	TRBJ1-5	TGTGCCTGGAGTGAGACAGCCCGGAATCAGCCCCAGCATTTT	CAWSETARNQPQHF
-	TRBV29-1	few	TRBJ1-2	TGCAGCGTTGGACCCAGGCTGGTGGAGGGCTACACCTTC	CSVGPRLVEGYTF
TRBD2	TRBV7-8	-	TRBJ2-3	TGTGCCAGCAGTCCCGGGAGGCGGACAGATACGCAGTATTTT	CASSPGRRTDTQYF
TRBD2	TRBV7-8	few	TRBJ2-3	TGTGCCAGCAGCCCTCTAGCGGGAGGTAGCACAGATACGCAGTATTTT	CASSPLAGGSTDTQYF
TRBD1	TRBV24-1	few	TRBJ2-5	TGTGCCACCAGTGACAGACAGGGGCAAGAGACCCAGTACTTC	CATSDRQGQETQYF
TRBD1	TRBV7-2	-	TRBJ2-5	TGTGCCAGCAGCTTAGTGGGGACAGGGGGATTGGAGACCCAGTACTTC	CASSLVGTGGLETQYF
-	TRBV7-7	once	TRBJ2-5	TGTGCTAGCAGCTTACGGCTTTGGGAGACCCAGTACTTC	CASSLRLWETQYF
-	TRBV6-1	many	TRBJ1-5	TGTGCCAGCAGTGGGCCGAATCAGCCCCAGCATTTT	CASSGPNQPQHF
-	TRBV7-6	once	TRBJ2-3	TGTGTCAGCAGCCAAGAAGGGCGTTCTAGCACAGATACGCAGTATTTT	CVSSQEGRSSTDTQYF
-	TRBV7-3	-	TRBJ1-1	TGTGCCAGCAGCTCCCTCCCCGGGACACCGAACACTGAAGCTTTCTTT	CASSSLPGTPNTEAFF
TRBD1	TRBV15	-	TRBJ2-1	TGTGCCACCAGCCGGGACAGGGGGCGGTACAATGAGCAGTTCTTC	CATSRDRGRYNEQFF
TRBD1	TRBV2	-	TRBJ1-5	TGTGCCAGCAGGAAGGACAGGGGAGGACAAGAGACCCAGCATTTT	CASRKDRGGQETQHF
TRBD2	TRBV3-1	few	TRBJ2-1	TGTGCCAGCAGCCAAGATAGCGAGCGGGGGGGTCTCGATGAGCAGTTCTTC	CASSQDSERGGLDEQFF
TRBD2	TRBV5-1	once	TRBJ2-1	TGCGCCAGCAGCCGTTATGGGGGGGATGAGCAGTTCTTC	CASSRYGGDEQFF
-	TRBV7-2	-	TRBJ1-3	TGTGCCCGCAGCTTTCCGGGACGGCTATTATATTTT	CARSFPGRLLYF
-	TRBV20-1	-	TRBJ2-7	TGCAGTGCTAGAGGGACTTTAGACTACGAGCAGTACTTC	CSARGTLDYEQYF
-	TRBV20-1	-	TRBJ1-1	TGCAGAACAGGACAGCTAATGAACACTGAAGCTTTCTTT	CRTGQLMNTEAFF
-	TRBV20-1	-	TRBJ2-7	TGCAGTGCTAGAGACAACTACGAGCAGTACTTC	CSARDNYEQYF
-	TRBV7-6	-	TRBJ1-1	TGTGCCAGCAGCTTACTCGACGCTGAAGCTTTCTTT	CASSLLDAEAFF
-	TRBV20-1	-	TRBJ2-1	TGCAGTGCTAGCGACGGGCCCAATGAGCAGTTCTTC	CSASDGPNEQFF
-	TRBV20-1	-	TRBJ2-1	TGCAGTGCTGGGGGCCAAAAGGTGCATGAGCAGTTCTTC	CSAGGQKVHEQFF
-	TRBV12-3/TRBV12-4	few	TRBJ2-5	TGTGCCAGCAGTTTGTGGTCAATTGAAGAGACCCAGTACTTC	CASSLWSIEETQYF
-	TRBV28	many	TRBJ1-4	TGTGCCAGCAGTTTGTGGACAACTAATGAAAAACTGTTTTTT	CASSLWTTNEKLFF
-	TRBV20-1	-	TRBJ2-6	TGCAGTGCTAGGGACAGAAGGAACACTGAAGCTTTC	CSARDRRNTEAF
-	TRBV7-3	many	TRBJ2-5	TGTGCCAGCAGCTTAGTAGCCCAAGAGACCCAGTACTTC	CASSLVAQETQYF
-	TRBV20-1	few	TRBJ1-6	TGCAGTGCTAGAGATCGGAGCTCCTATAATTCACCCCTCCACTTT	CSARDRSSYNSPLHF
TRBD1	TRBV6-2/TRBV6-3	many	TRBJ1-1	TGTGCCAGCAGTCACCCCACCGGGACAGAGAACACTGAAGCTTTCTTT	CASSHPTGTENTEAFF
TRBD1	TRBV12-3/TRBV12-4	-	TRBJ1-2	TGTGCCAGCAGTTTAGGACAGGGCGGTGGCTACACCTTC	CASSLGQGGGYTF
-	TRBV11-2	many	TRBJ1-2	TGTGCCAGCAGCTTAGGATTTAGGGGGGGCTACACCTTC	CASSLGFRGGYTF
-	TRBV9	-	TRBJ2-3	TGTGCCAGCAGCGTAGATGCGGGAACATTCCAGTATTTT	CASSVDAGTFQYF
-	TRBV6-5	-	TRBJ1-6	TGTGCCAGCAGTTACCGAACAGGGAGTTCACCCCTCCACTTT	CASSYRTGSSPLHF
-	TRBV24-1	-	TRBJ2-6	TGTGCCACCAGTGATTTTGGAGGGGTCCTGACTTTC	CATSDFGGVLTF
-	TRBV9	-	TRBJ2-7	TGTGCCAGCAGCGCCGGGACGGAGATCTACGAGCAGTACTTC	CASSAGTEIYEQYF
-	TRBV29-1	-	TRBJ2-1	TGCAGCGTTGAGGGGGGGCGGAGCAATGAGCAGTTCTTC	CSVEGGRSNEQFF
-	TRBV27	-	TRBJ1-2	TGTGCCAGCAGATCAGGTCTGGCTAACTATGGCTACACCTTC	CASRSGLANYGYTF
-	TRBV19	once	TRBJ1-6	TGTGCCAGTAGTATATTGCAGGATACGAATTCACCCCTCCACTTT	CASSILQDTNSPLHF